A selection of T cell receptor beta chains follows, all from one sample in a study of blood T cell repertoires in COVID-19. The repertoire was sequenced with immunoSEQ multiplex PCR; TCRdb's copy has only in-frame clones and lacks some. The sample carries more than 250,000 clones, 80% to 90% recorded once. Sequencing was carried out using PBMCs or T cells enriched from blood (not recorded which). The receptors were gathered from a woman in her thirties who had recovered from COVID-19. Both conserved end residues are part of each CDR3. The order of the fields is V gene, clone size, J gene, D gene, CDR3 protein, CDR3 DNA. The D gene is left open where the match is weak. Clone size, where shown, is once, few, many, or a class for clones that have expanded.

V: TRBV30
size: -
J: TRBJ2-4
D: -
CDR3: CAWSPGNIQYF
DNA: TGTGCCTGGAGTCCAGGAAACATTCAGTACTTC

V: TRBV3-1/TRBV3-2
size: once
J: TRBJ1-6
D: -
CDR3: CASSPPPRGGYSWNSPLHF
DNA: TGTGCCAGCAGCCCCCCTCCCAGGGGCGGTTACTCGTGGAATTCACCCCTCCACTTT

V: TRBV6-2/TRBV6-3
size: -
J: TRBJ2-1
D: -
CDR3: CASSYSSGVDEQFF
DNA: TGTGCCAGCAGTTACTCATCGGGGGTCGATGAGCAGTTCTTC

V: TRBV29-1
size: -
J: TRBJ2-5
D: -
CDR3: CSVQRAQETQYF
DNA: TGCAGCGTTCAGCGGGCGCAAGAGACCCAGTACTTC

V: TRBV2
size: -
J: TRBJ2-5
D: TRBD1
CDR3: CASPTGWTGEETQYF
DNA: TGTGCCAGTCCAACAGGGTGGACAGGGGAAGAGACCCAGTACTTC

V: TRBV3-1/TRBV3-2
size: -
J: TRBJ2-3
D: -
CDR3: CASSRGSLDTQYF
DNA: TGTGCCAGCAGCCGCGGTTCGCTGGATACGCAGTATTTT

V: TRBV5-6
size: -
J: TRBJ1-2
D: -
CDR3: CASSLPGGAHNYGYTF
DNA: TGTGCCAGCAGCCTCCCTGGGGGGGCCCATAACTATGGCTACACCTTC

V: TRBV6-5
size: -
J: TRBJ2-7
D: -
CDR3: CASSLYGGSSYEQYF
DNA: TGTGCCAGCAGTTTATACGGGGGAAGCTCCTACGAGCAGTACTTC

V: TRBV7-2
size: -
J: TRBJ1-2
D: -
CDR3: CASSLVSNGYTF
DNA: TGTGCCAGCAGCTTAGTGTCTAATGGCTACACCTTC

V: TRBV28
size: -
J: TRBJ1-6
D: -
CDR3: CASSLSVSSSYNSPLHF
DNA: TGTGCCAGCAGTTTATCAGTCTCAAGCTCCTATAATTCACCCCTCCACTTT

V: TRBV11-3
size: -
J: TRBJ2-3
D: -
CDR3: CASSLDSPPDTQYF
DNA: TGTGCCAGCAGCTTGGACAGCCCTCCAGATACGCAGTATTTT

V: TRBV4-1
size: -
J: TRBJ2-7
D: -
CDR3: CASSHNQDYEQYF
DNA: TGCGCCAGCAGCCACAACCAGGACTACGAGCAGTACTTC

V: TRBV24-1
size: -
J: TRBJ2-1
D: TRBD1
CDR3: CATSDQGAYNEQFF
DNA: TGTGCCACCAGTGACCAGGGGGCCTACAATGAGCAGTTCTTC

V: TRBV19
size: -
J: TRBJ1-2
D: -
CDR3: CASSIAGTSNYGYTF
DNA: TGTGCCAGTAGTATAGCAGGGACTAGTAACTATGGCTACACCTTC

V: TRBV6-2/TRBV6-3
size: -
J: TRBJ2-7
D: -
CDR3: CASSWSYEQYF
DNA: TGTGCCAGCAGTTGGAGCTACGAGCAGTACTTC

V: TRBV19
size: -
J: TRBJ2-3
D: -
CDR3: CASSIELASLATQYF
DNA: TGTGCCAGTAGTATAGAACTGGCGTCGCTAGCTACGCAGTATTTT

V: TRBV4-2
size: -
J: TRBJ2-1
D: TRBD2
CDR3: CASSLYTSGEQFF
DNA: TGTGCCAGCAGCCTGTATACTAGCGGTGAGCAGTTCTTC

V: TRBV28
size: -
J: TRBJ1-2
D: -
CDR3: CASSLVQNYGYTF
DNA: TGTGCCAGCAGTTTGGTCCAGAACTATGGCTACACCTTC

V: TRBV7-9
size: -
J: TRBJ1-1
D: -
CDR3: CASSLNRMNTEAFF
DNA: TGTGCCAGCAGCTTAAACAGGATGAACACTGAAGCTTTCTTT

V: TRBV29-1
size: -
J: TRBJ1-1
D: TRBD1
CDR3: CSVYRQGLNTEAFF
DNA: TGCAGCGTATATAGACAGGGCCTGAACACTGAAGCTTTCTTT

V: TRBV10-3
size: -
J: TRBJ2-1
D: TRBD2
CDR3: CAISKTSGPSSYNEQFF
DNA: TGTGCCATCAGTAAGACTAGCGGGCCGAGCTCCTACAATGAGCAGTTCTTC

V: TRBV23-1
size: -
J: TRBJ2-3
D: TRBD2
CDR3: CASSPKGVTSGGPCTDTQYF
DNA: TGCGCCAGCAGTCCTAAGGGAGTCACTAGCGGGGGGCCGTGCACAGATACGCAGTATTTT

V: TRBV10-2
size: few
J: TRBJ1-1
D: -
CDR3: CASSEWRDTEAFF
DNA: TGCGCCAGCAGTGAATGGAGGGACACTGAAGCTTTCTTT

V: TRBV11-2
size: -
J: TRBJ1-1
D: -
CDR3: CASSLGPGFSRAEAFF
DNA: TGTGCCAGCAGCTTAGGGCCAGGGTTCAGTAGAGCTGAAGCTTTCTTT